This TCR beta chain was documented in a study of CD8+ T cells in alopecia areata. TCR sequencing used cDNA made by reverse transcription of extracted RNA. Generated by immunoSEQ multiplex PCR, the TCRdb table keeps only in-frame clones and is missing some. Among 110,000 or so clones listed, 56% were seen once. This CDR3 region has 13 residues. Germline-derived CDR1 and CDR2 are KGHSH and LQKENI. Trimming removed 2 bases at V and 4 bases at J, with 8 bases between. This clone came up a few times. Indicated treatment: oral pan-JAK inhibitor, 5-10 mg twice daily. V gene TRBV18 combines with J gene TRBJ1-1; D gene ambiguous. The specimen was CD4+ T cells sorted from blood, collected at week 24, from a patient treated with tofacitinib. The sequence came from a human donor with alopecia areata. CDR3 sequence: CASSPGGFTEAFF. DNA for the CDR3: TGTGCCAGCTCACCAGGTGGGTTCACTGAAGCTTTCTTT.